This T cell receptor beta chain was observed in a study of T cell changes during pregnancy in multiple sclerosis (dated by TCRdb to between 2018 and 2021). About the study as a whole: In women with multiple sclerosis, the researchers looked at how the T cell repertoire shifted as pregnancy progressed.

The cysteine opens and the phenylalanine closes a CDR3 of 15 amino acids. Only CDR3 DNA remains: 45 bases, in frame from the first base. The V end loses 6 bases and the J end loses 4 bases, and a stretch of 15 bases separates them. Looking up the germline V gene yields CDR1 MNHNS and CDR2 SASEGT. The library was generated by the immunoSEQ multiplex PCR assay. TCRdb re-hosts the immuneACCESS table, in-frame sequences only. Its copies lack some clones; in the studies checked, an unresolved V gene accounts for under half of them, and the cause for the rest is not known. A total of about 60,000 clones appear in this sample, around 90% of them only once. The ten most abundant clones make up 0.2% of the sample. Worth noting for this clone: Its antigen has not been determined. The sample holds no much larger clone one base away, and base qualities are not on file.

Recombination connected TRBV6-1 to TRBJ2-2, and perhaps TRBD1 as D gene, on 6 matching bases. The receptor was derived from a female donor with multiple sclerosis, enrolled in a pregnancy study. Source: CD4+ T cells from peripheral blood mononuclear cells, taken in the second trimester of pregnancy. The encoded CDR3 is CASSTRTGSTGELFF. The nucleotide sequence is TGTGCCAGCAGCACTAGAACAGGGAGCACCGGGGAGCTGTTTTTT.